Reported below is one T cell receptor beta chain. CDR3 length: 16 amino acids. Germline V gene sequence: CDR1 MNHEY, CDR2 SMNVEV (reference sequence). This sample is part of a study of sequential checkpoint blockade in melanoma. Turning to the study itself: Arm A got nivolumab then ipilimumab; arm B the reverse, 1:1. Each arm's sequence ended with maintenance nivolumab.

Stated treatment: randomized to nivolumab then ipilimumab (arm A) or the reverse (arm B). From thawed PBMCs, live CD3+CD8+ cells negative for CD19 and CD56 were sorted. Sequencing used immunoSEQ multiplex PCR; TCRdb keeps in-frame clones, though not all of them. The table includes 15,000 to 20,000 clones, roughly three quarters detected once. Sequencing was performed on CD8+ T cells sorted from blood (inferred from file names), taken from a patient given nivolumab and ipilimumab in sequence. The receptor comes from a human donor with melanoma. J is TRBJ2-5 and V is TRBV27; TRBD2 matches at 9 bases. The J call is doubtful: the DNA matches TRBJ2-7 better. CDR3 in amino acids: CASSSPLSGRYYEQYF. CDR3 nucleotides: TGTGCCAGCAGCAGCCCCCTAAGCGGGAGGTACTACGAGCAGTACTTC.